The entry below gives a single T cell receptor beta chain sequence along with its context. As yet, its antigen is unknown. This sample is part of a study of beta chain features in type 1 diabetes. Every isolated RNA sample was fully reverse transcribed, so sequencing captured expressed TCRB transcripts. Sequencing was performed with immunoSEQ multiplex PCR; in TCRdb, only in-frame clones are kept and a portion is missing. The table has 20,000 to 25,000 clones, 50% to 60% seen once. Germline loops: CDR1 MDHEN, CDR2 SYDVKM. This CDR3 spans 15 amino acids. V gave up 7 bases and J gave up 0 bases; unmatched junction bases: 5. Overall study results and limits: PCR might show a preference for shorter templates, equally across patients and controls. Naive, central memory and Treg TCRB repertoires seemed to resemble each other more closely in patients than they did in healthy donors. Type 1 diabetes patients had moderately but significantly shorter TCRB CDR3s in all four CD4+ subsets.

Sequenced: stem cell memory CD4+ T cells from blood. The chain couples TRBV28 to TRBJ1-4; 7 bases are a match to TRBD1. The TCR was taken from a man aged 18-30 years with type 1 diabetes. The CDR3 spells CASNNQGATNEKLFF. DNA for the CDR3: TGTGCCAGCAACAATCAGGGGGCAACTAATGAAAAACTGTTTTTT.